Listed below are T cell receptor beta chains from one sample, sequenced in a study of blood T cells in healthy people across ages. TCRdb reanalysed the 5' RACE reads using MiXCR and keeps one entry per CDR3 protein. The sample holds some 760,000 distinct CDR3 sequences, roughly 25% seen once. These records were also assigned to another study, of T cells of mothers and their children.

Specimen: blood. The receptors stem from a boy younger than 18 in good health. CDR3s include the opening cysteine and the closing phenylalanine or tryptophan. The order of the fields is clone size, V gene, D gene, J gene, CDR3 protein, CDR3 DNA. The D gene is left open where the match is weak. Not every row has a clone size; where given, it reads once, few, many or a size class.

>-|TRBV3-1|-|TRBJ1-4
CASSQDVPGLNEKLFF
TGTGCCAGCAGCCAAGACGTTCCGGGATTGAATGAAAAACTGTTTTTT
>-|TRBV18|-|TRBJ2-3
CASSPGKGTDTQYF
TGTGCCAGCTCACCAGGGAAGGGCACAGATACGCAGTATTTT
>-|TRBV12-3/TRBV12-4|TRBD1|TRBJ2-2
CASRSTGTGTTGELFF
TGTGCCAGCAGGTCGACCGGGACAGGTACCACCGGGGAGCTGTTTTTT
>-|TRBV20-1|-|TRBJ2-7
CSASVPSEGSYEQYF
TGCAGTGCTAGTGTTCCTAGCGAGGGGTCCTACGAGCAGTACTTC
>few|TRBV24-1|-|TRBJ1-5
CATSGGLGNQPQHF
TGTGCCACCAGTGGGGGGCTCGGCAATCAGCCCCAGCATTTT
>-|TRBV6-5|TRBD2|TRBJ2-3
CASSYGTSGSSSTDTQYF
TGTGCCAGCAGTTACGGGACTAGCGGGAGTTCTAGCACAGATACGCAGTATTTT
>few|TRBV7-9|TRBD2|TRBJ2-5
CASSPWTSGIETQYF
TGTGCCAGCAGCCCTTGGACTAGCGGCATAGAGACCCAGTACTTC
>few|TRBV5-1|TRBD1|TRBJ1-3
CASSLEGARGNTIYF
TGCGCCAGCAGCTTGGAGGGGGCGCGCGGAAACACCATATATTTT
>-|TRBV13|-|TRBJ2-7
CASSSQGWGRYEQYF
TGTGCCAGCAGCTCACAGGGATGGGGTCGCTACGAGCAGTACTTC
>-|TRBV6-2/TRBV6-3|-|TRBJ2-5
CASTSGVHQETQYF
TGTGCCAGCACTTCGGGGGTTCACCAAGAGACCCAGTACTTC
>-|TRBV12-3/TRBV12-4|TRBD1|TRBJ1-5
CASSNPGRDRGGRQPQHF
TGTGCCAGCAGTAACCCCGGAAGGGACAGGGGCGGAAGACAGCCCCAGCATTTT
>-|TRBV7-9|-|TRBJ1-4
CASSFGGLVDEKLFF
TGTGCCAGCAGCTTCGGAGGCCTGGTAGATGAAAAACTGTTTTTT
>-|TRBV29-1|-|TRBJ1-2
CSATWVRGYTF
TGCAGTGCAACTTGGGTGCGTGGCTACACCTTC
>few|TRBV20-1|TRBD1|TRBJ2-1
CSAPTGTGNNEQFF
TGCAGTGCCCCGACCGGGACAGGGAACAATGAGCAGTTCTTC
>-|TRBV10-3|TRBD2|TRBJ2-5
CAISDSGGNFQETQYF
TGTGCCATCAGTGACAGCGGGGGAAACTTCCAAGAGACCCAGTACTTC
>-|TRBV9|-|TRBJ2-5
CASSVGTGRETQYF
TGTGCCAGCAGCGTAGGAACAGGGAGAGAGACCCAGTACTTC
>few|TRBV28|-|TRBJ2-7
CASSSPGRDGYEQYF
TGTGCCAGCAGTTCCCCCGGCAGGGACGGGTACGAGCAGTACTTC
>-|TRBV15|TRBD1|TRBJ2-1
CATSRDAGGGITRNDEQFF
TGTGCCACCAGCAGAGATGCAGGGGGCGGAATAACGAGAAATGATGAGCAGTTCTTC
>few|TRBV5-1|TRBD1|TRBJ1-2
CASSFTGVNYGYTF
TGCGCCAGCAGCTTCACAGGGGTAAACTATGGCTACACCTTC
>-|TRBV12-3/TRBV12-4|-|TRBJ1-5
CASSLATVADQPQHF
TGTGCCAGCAGTTTAGCGACGGTGGCTGATCAGCCCCAGCATTTT
>-|TRBV29-1|-|TRBJ2-1
CSATRSSYNEQFF
TGCAGCGCAACTAGGAGCTCCTACAATGAGCAGTTCTTC
>-|TRBV19|TRBD1|TRBJ1-1
CASSRDRGGTEAFF
TGTGCCAGTAGTAGGGACAGGGGAGGAACTGAAGCTTTCTTT
>-|TRBV11-2|-|TRBJ2-2
CASSSGHSNTGELFF
TGTGCCAGCAGCTCCGGACACTCGAACACCGGGGAGCTGTTTTTT
>many|TRBV6-4|TRBD2|TRBJ2-1
CASSPGTSGPNEQFF
TGTGCCAGCAGTCCCGGGACTAGCGGGCCCAATGAGCAGTTCTTC
>-|TRBV15|-|TRBJ2-2
CATSRAGTMNTGELFF
TGTGCCACCAGCAGAGCGGGGACCATGAACACCGGGGAGCTGTTTTTT
>-|TRBV29-1|-|TRBJ2-2
CSGALGGNTGELFF
TGCAGCGGGGCTTTAGGGGGTAACACCGGGGAGCTGTTTTTT
>-|TRBV20-1|TRBD2|TRBJ2-5
CSGRGGVGETQYF
TGCAGTGGTCGGGGGGGAGTAGGAGAGACCCAGTACTTC
>-|TRBV5-1|TRBD1|TRBJ2-1
CASSGQGKANEQFF
TGCGCCAGCAGCGGACAGGGGAAGGCCAATGAGCAGTTCTTC
>-|TRBV19|-|TRBJ2-1
CASSTTSGQYNEQFF
TGTGCCAGTAGCACCACCTCGGGTCAGTACAATGAGCAGTTCTTC
>few|TRBV29-1|-|TRBJ2-5
CSVEGPAGGRETQYF
TGCAGCGTTGAAGGCCCTGCAGGCGGGCGGGAGACCCAGTACTTC
>many|TRBV5-1|TRBD2|TRBJ2-7
CASSLQASGSSYEQYF
TGCGCCAGCAGCTTACAGGCTAGCGGGAGCTCCTACGAGCAGTACTTC
>-|TRBV5-1|-|TRBJ1-4
CASSPQASNEKLFF
TGCGCCAGCAGCCCACAGGCGAGTAATGAAAAACTGTTTTTT
>-|TRBV7-9|-|TRBJ2-1
CASSSRDSYNEQFF
TGTGCCAGCAGCTCACGGGACTCCTACAATGAGCAGTTCTTC
>-|TRBV5-6|-|TRBJ2-1
CASSQPGGREYNEQFF
TGTGCCAGCAGCCAGCCCGGGGGGCGTGAGTACAATGAGCAGTTCTTC
>few|TRBV19|-|TRBJ2-3
CASSITTGATDTQYF
TGTGCCAGTAGTATCACGACGGGAGCGACAGATACGCAGTATTTT
>-|TRBV5-6|TRBD1|TRBJ2-7
CASSLGTGAVIYEQYF
TGTGCCAGCAGCTTGGGGACAGGGGCGGTAATCTACGAGCAGTACTTC
>-|TRBV29-1|-|TRBJ2-1
CSVKQPSSSYNEQFF
TGCAGCGTCAAGCAGCCCTCGAGCTCCTACAATGAGCAGTTCTTC
>-|TRBV27|TRBD1|TRBJ1-6
CASTLGDRGNSPLHF
TGTGCCAGCACTCTTGGAGACAGGGGGAATTCACCCCTCCACTTT
>-|TRBV29-1|TRBD1|TRBJ2-1
CSVEGQGAHNEQFF
TGCAGCGTTGAGGGGCAGGGGGCGCACAATGAGCAGTTCTTC
>-|TRBV28|-|TRBJ2-7
CASSLDSAADEQYF
TGTGCCAGCAGTCTAGACTCGGCGGCGGATGAGCAGTACTTC
>-|TRBV7-9|-|TRBJ2-4
CASGQTGGRSGKNIQYF
TGTGCCAGCGGCCAAACCGGGGGCCGGTCGGGCAAAAACATTCAGTACTTC
>-|TRBV7-9|TRBD1|TRBJ2-1
CASSLSQGAPNEQFF
TGTGCCAGCAGCTTATCACAGGGGGCCCCCAATGAGCAGTTCTTC
>once|TRBV27|-|TRBJ2-7
CASSWTFYSAYEQYF
TGTGCCAGCAGTTGGACATTTTATAGCGCCTACGAGCAGTACTTC
>once|TRBV4-1|-|TRBJ2-6
CASSQSAGLGANVLTF
TGCGCCAGCAGCCAGTCCGCAGGGTTAGGGGCCAACGTCCTGACTTTC
>few|TRBV28|-|TRBJ2-1
CASSPQDRSFDEQFF
TGTGCCAGCAGTCCACAAGACCGGTCTTTCGATGAGCAGTTCTTC
>-|TRBV2|TRBD2|TRBJ2-5
CASRSSGRQETQYF
TGTGCCAGCAGAAGTAGCGGGAGACAAGAGACCCAGTACTTC
>few|TRBV10-3|-|TRBJ2-1
CAISVNRVQDEQFF
TGTGCCATCAGTGTAAACAGGGTACAGGATGAGCAGTTCTTC
>few|TRBV7-3|-|TRBJ2-3
CASSPVGADTQYF
TGTGCCAGCAGTCCAGTTGGGGCAGATACGCAGTATTTT